These T cell receptor beta chains were read from a single sample in a study of CD8+ T cells in alopecia areata. The assay was immunoSEQ multiplex PCR, and TCRdb's table has in-frame clones only and misses some. The sample gives about 99,000 clones, around three fifths of which show up once; around 10% is in the top ten. Sequenced sample: CD4+ T cells sorted from blood. The origin of the receptors is a human donor in good health. CDR3s leave out the opening cysteine and the closing phenylalanine or tryptophan. A clone size is listed for some rows: how often the clone was seen (once, few, many), or a class if it is expanded.

TRBV27,TRBJ1-2,-,ASSSTGQGPYYGYT
TRBV25-1,TRBJ2-3,-,ASSEPRLHTDTQY
TRBV5-1,TRBJ2-3,-,ASRDRPQFTDTQY
TRBV10-3,TRBJ2-7,-,ATGTLATYEQY
TRBV7-2,TRBJ1-2,-,ASSLVVGTVYGYT
TRBV29-1,TRBJ2-7,-,SVGTDHYEQY
TRBV11-2,TRBJ2-3,-,ASRSGTYISTDTQY
TRBV30,TRBJ2-1,-,AHGRHSYNEQF
TRBV13,TRBJ2-5,few,ASSLRGLNRETQY
TRBV18,TRBJ2-7,-,ASSPPGRYEQY
TRBV4-3,TRBJ2-3,-,ASSQEHRTSTDTQY
TRBV7-9,TRBJ2-5,once,ASSLGLAETQY
TRBV5-1,TRBJ1-1,-,ASSLDGQGNTEAF
TRBV29-1,TRBJ1-1,-,SVPRTGNTEAF
TRBV25-1,TRBJ2-3,-,ASSEERGGTDTQY
TRBV6-5,TRBJ1-2,-,ASSYWPGYYGYT
TRBV7-8,TRBJ2-1,-,ASSLGGLGNNEQF
TRBV30,TRBJ2-2,few,ASNGQGQAGELF
TRBV28,TRBJ2-3,few,ATRNRGSLHTQY
TRBV18,TRBJ2-3,many,ASSPAASGNSDTQY
TRBV18,TRBJ1-5,-,ASSLGEPNSNQPQH
TRBV7-2,TRBJ2-5,-,ASSTYQETQY